The 4 T cell receptor beta chains below all came from one sample that was sequenced in a study of T cells after yellow fever vaccination. TCRdb used MiXCR to reprocess the 5' RACE reads, holding one entry per CDR3 protein. The sample includes some 120,000 distinct CDR3 sequences, over 12% seen only once; the top ten take around 40%. This specimen was CD8+ T cells sorted from PBMCs, taken 5 days after the yellow fever booster vaccination. The receptors were sampled from a man aged 18 to 35 who received the YFV17D yellow fever vaccine.

The V gene is TRBV10-3, the J gene TRBJ1-1, with a weak D call TRBD1 (5 bases). V lost 4 bases and J 3 bases, leaving 15 bases between the germline ends. Germline lookup yields CDR1 ENHRY and CDR2 SYGVKD. The CDR3 runs to 15 residues. DNA for the CDR3: TGTGCCATCAGTGTCCCTCAGGGCAGCTACACTGAAGCTTTCTTT. This codes for CAISVPQGSYTEAFF.

There are a few counts of this clonotype. The V and J genes are TRBV7-6 and TRBJ2-1; D might be TRBD1 or TRBD2, each matching 5 bases. CDR3 length: 14 residues. Trimming pared 0 bases from V and 7 bases from J, leaving 10 bases between. Germline values: CDR1 SGHVS, CDR2 FNYEAQ. CDR3 in amino acids: CASSLATRENEQFF. The CDR3 nucleotides are TGTGCCAGCAGCTTAGCCACCAGGGAGAATGAGCAGTTCTTC.

The CDR3 DNA is TGTGCCAGCAGTTTCTACAGGGAGGGAGATACGCAGTATTTT. This encodes CASSFYREGDTQYF. The chain employs TRBV27 and TRBJ2-3; perhaps TRBD2 as D (7 bases). The CDR3 runs 14 residues. V lost 3 bases and J 5 bases, leaving 12 bases between the germline ends. Germline CDR1 MNHEY, CDR2 SMNVEV (reference sequence).

The J gene is TRBJ2-7, the V gene TRBV6-5; D unclear. The CDR3 totals 13 residues. The germline V gene has CDR1 MNHEY and CDR2 SVGAGI. V lost 5 bases, J lost 1 base, and 9 bases lay in between. The CDR3 DNA is TGTGCCAGCAGTGAGTCCAAGTCCTACGAGCAGTACTTC. Its protein product is CASSESKSYEQYF.